The rows below give T cell receptor beta chains drawn from one sample of a study of blood T cells in healthy people across ages. MiXCR, run by TCRdb on the 5' RACE reads, gives a single entry per CDR3 protein. The sample holds roughly 1,100,000 distinct CDR3 sequences, almost 25% seen once. These data were likewise used in another study, on T cells of mothers and their children.

The sequencing input was blood. These receptors were taken from a girl aged 2-10 years in good health. Both conserved end residues are part of each CDR3. A D gene is named only where the DNA matches it firmly. Only some rows state a clone size, as once, few, many or a class for expanded clones.

cdr3_nt cdr3_aa d_call v_call cdr3_length clone_size j_call
TGCAGTGCTAGCCAAGGACAGGGGCCAAGCAATCAGCCCCAGCATTTT CSASQGQGPSNQPQHF TRBD1 TRBV20-1 16 . TRBJ1-5
TGTGCCAGCAGCCGAGGGGTCTTGGAGACCCAGTACTTC CASSRGVLETQYF . TRBV7-8 13 few TRBJ2-5
TGTGCCAGCAGCTATGGGACTAGCAAAGAGCAGTTCTTC CASSYGTSKEQFF TRBD2 TRBV7-6 13 many TRBJ2-1
TGCGCCAGCAGCCAAACGGGACAGGTTTTGGATACCCAGTACTTC CASSQTGQVLDTQYF TRBD1 TRBV4-1 15 . TRBJ2-5
TGTGCCAGCAGCTTAGTCACCTCGTATGAAGAGACCCAGTACTTC CASSLVTSYEETQYF . TRBV7-9 15 few TRBJ2-5
TGTGCCAGCAGTGGGGGGACGGGTACACTGATTAGTTTCTTT CASSGGTGTLISFF . TRBV6-1 14 few TRBJ1-1
TGTGCCATCAGTCCAGCCACCTACGAGCAGTACTTC CAISPATYEQYF . TRBV10-3 12 . TRBJ2-7
TGTGCCAGCAGCCTCAGTTCTGAGCAGTACTTC CASSLSSEQYF . TRBV6-2/TRBV6-3 11 many TRBJ2-7
TGTGCCAGCAGTGACTATGGTCAAGAGCAGTACTTC CASSDYGQEQYF . TRBV2 12 few TRBJ2-7
TGTGCCAGCAACCCGGGAAACAGGGAAGCTTTCTTT CASNPGNREAFF . TRBV12-3/TRBV12-4 12 . TRBJ1-1
TGTGCCAGCGGGTTGGGGCCCAATCAGCCCCAGCATTTT CASGLGPNQPQHF . TRBV6-1 13 once TRBJ1-5
TGCAGCGGTGGGGAATGGGGGAATCATGGCTACACCTTC CSGGEWGNHGYTF . TRBV29-1 13 few TRBJ1-2
TGCAGTGCTAGTCCCACGGGGACTTTACAGTTCTTC CSASPTGTLQFF . TRBV20-1 12 . TRBJ2-1
TGTGCCAGCAGCTTAACCCCGCCGGGACATTTGAAGGATACGCAGTATTTT CASSLTPPGHLKDTQYF . TRBV7-8 17 . TRBJ2-3
TGTGCCAGCAGTTTTCTGGGGACCGATGAGCAGTTCTTC CASSFLGTDEQFF . TRBV12-3/TRBV12-4 13 few TRBJ2-1
TGCGCCAGCAGCTTGGTGGTTCGGGGGGCGTCGCGCAATGAGCAGTTCTTC CASSLVVRGASRNEQFF . TRBV5-1 17 few TRBJ2-1
TGTGCCAGCAGTTTGAACAGTCAGGCCGGGGAGCTGTTTTTT CASSLNSQAGELFF . TRBV12-3/TRBV12-4 14 . TRBJ2-2
TGTGCCAGCAGCTATATAGGACCGACTTACGAGCAGTACTTC CASSYIGPTYEQYF . TRBV7-2 14 . TRBJ2-7
TGTGCCAGCAGCTCCTTCGGGGGGGCAGATACGCAGTATTTT CASSSFGGADTQYF TRBD2 TRBV7-3 14 . TRBJ2-3
TGTGCCAGCAGCTTAGTTTGGCTCACCTTAGCCAAAAACATTCAGTACTTC CASSLVWLTLAKNIQYF . TRBV11-2 17 few TRBJ2-4
TGTGCCAACAGTTTTATCCACGTGGGGGATGGGCTACAAGAGACCCAGTACTTC CANSFIHVGDGLQETQYF . TRBV27 18 . TRBJ2-5
TGCGCCAGCAGCCAGGCGATCGTGGATACGCAGTATTTT CASSQAIVDTQYF . TRBV4-1 13 few TRBJ2-3
TGCGCCAGCAGCCAAGTGAGTTCCGCGTCGGGGCCCTACAATGAGCAGTTCTTC CASSQVSSASGPYNEQFF . TRBV4-3 18 few TRBJ2-1
TGTGCCAGCAGCTTAGAAGCGGGACAGCCTAGTTCACCCCTCCACTTT CASSLEAGQPSSPLHF TRBD1 TRBV7-9 16 . TRBJ1-6
TGTGCCAGCAGTGAGACGGGACAGCGAGAGACCCAGTACTTC CASSETGQRETQYF TRBD1 TRBV25-1 14 . TRBJ2-5
TGTGCCAGCAGTCCCTACCCGACGGGACCCCTCCACTTT CASSPYPTGPLHF . TRBV28 13 . TRBJ1-6